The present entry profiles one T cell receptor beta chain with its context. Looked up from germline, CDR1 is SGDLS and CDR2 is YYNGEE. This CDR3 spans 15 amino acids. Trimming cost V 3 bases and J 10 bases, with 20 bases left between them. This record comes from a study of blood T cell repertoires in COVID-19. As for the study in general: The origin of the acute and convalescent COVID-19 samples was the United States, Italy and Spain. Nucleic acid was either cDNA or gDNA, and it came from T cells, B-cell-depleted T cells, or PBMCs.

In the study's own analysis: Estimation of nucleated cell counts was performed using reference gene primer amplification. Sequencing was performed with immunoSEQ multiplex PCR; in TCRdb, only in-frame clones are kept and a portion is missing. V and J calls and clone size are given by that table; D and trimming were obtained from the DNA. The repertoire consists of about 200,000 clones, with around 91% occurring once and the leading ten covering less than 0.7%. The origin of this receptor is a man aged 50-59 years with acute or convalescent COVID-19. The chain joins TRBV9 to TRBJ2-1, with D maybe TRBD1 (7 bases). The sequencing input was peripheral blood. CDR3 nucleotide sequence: TGTGCCAGCAGCGCCTCACGACAGGGAGGTACCGAGCAGTTCTTC. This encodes CASSASRQGGTEQFF.